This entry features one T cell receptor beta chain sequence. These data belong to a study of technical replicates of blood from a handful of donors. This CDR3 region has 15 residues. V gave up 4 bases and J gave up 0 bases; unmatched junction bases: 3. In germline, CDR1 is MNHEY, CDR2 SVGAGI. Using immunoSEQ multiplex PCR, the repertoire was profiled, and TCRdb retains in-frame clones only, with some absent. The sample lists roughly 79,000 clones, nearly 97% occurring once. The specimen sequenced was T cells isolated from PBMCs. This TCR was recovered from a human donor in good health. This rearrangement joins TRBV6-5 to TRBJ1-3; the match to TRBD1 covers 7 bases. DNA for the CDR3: TGTGCCAGCAGTTTTGGACAGGACTCTGGAAACACCATATATTTT. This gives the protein CASSFGQDSGNTIYF.